This entry concerns a single T cell receptor beta chain. The antigen remains undetermined. The sample comes from a study of response to subunit inactivated influenza vaccine. The V gene lost 4 bases and the J gene lost 7 bases, with 8 bases spanning the gap. CDR1 SGDLS and CDR2 YYNGEE come from the germline V gene. The CDR3 is made up of 12 amino acids. Overall study results and limits: That few new T cells are recruited by each seasonal influenza vaccination was the authors' suggestion.

A single record per CDR3 protein comes from TCRdb applying MiXCR to the RT-PCR reads. The sample shows about 780,000 distinct CDR3 sequences, approximately 17% of them seen only once. The chain recombines TRBV9 with TRBJ2-2; D is uncertain. The clonotype comes from a man aged 50 or older who received an inactivated influenza vaccine. The sample consisted of PBMCs from blood, taken around 5 days after vaccination. The CDR3: CASSIFGGELFF. CDR3 nucleotide sequence: TGTGCCAGCAGCATCTTCGGCGGGGAGCTGTTTTTT.